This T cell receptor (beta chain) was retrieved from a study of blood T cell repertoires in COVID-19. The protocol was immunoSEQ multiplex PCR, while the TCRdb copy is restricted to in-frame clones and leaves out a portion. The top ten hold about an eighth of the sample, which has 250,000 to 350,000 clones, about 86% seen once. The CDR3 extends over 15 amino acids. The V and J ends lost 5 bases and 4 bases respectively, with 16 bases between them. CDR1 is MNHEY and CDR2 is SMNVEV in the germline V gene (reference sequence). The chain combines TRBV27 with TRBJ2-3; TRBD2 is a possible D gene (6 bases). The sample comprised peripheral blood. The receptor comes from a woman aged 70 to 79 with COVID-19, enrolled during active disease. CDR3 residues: CASSDRDSGADTQYF. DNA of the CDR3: TGTGCCAGCAGTGACCGGGACTCCGGGGCAGATACGCAGTATTTT.